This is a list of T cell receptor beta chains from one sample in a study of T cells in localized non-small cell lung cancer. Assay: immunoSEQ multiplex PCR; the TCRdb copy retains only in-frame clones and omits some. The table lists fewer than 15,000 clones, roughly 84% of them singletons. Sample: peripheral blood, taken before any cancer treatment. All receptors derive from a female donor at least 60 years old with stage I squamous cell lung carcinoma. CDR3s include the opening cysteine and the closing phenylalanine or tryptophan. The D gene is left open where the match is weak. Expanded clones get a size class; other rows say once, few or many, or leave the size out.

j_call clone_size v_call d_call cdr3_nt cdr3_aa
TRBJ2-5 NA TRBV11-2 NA TGTGCCAGCAGCTCCAGACTGGGCCAAGAGACCCAGTACTTC CASSSRLGQETQYF
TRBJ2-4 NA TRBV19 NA TGTGCCAGTAGTAGCCAGATCCTAAACATTCAGTACTTC CASSSQILNIQYF
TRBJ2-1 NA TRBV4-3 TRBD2 TGCGCCAGCAGCCAAGGGGTAGCGGGGGGCACCTACAATGAGCAGTTCTTC CASSQGVAGGTYNEQFF
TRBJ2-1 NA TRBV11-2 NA TGTGCCAGCAGCCCTCGGGGGGACAGCTCCTACAATGAGCAGTTCTTC CASSPRGDSSYNEQFF
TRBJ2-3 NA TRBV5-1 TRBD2 TGCGCCAGCAGCTGGACCGGGACTAGCGGGGCAAACACAGATACGCAGTATTTT CASSWTGTSGANTDTQYF
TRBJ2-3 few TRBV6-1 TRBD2 TGTGCCAGCTCCTCCCGGGGGGGAATGGCAGATACGCAGTATTTT CASSSRGGMADTQYF
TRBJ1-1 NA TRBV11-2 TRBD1 TGTGCCAGCAGCTTGGGACAGTACATGAACACTGAAGCTTTCTTT CASSLGQYMNTEAFF
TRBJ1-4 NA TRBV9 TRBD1 TGTGCCAGCAGCGTAGGGACAGGGCTTGGGGAAAAACTGTTTTTT CASSVGTGLGEKLFF
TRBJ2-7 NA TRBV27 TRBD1 TGTGCCAGCAGGGGGACAGGCCTGAGGGAGCAGTACTTC CASRGTGLREQYF
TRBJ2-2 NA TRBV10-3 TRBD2 TGTGCCATCAGTGAACGGCTAGCGGGGGGCACCGGGGAGCTGTTTTTT CAISERLAGGTGELFF
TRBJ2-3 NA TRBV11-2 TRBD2 TGTGCCAGCAGCTTGATCCGCGGGGGGTCCCCCGATACGCAGTATTTT CASSLIRGGSPDTQYF
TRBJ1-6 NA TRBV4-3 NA TGCGCCAGCAGACGAGGGGGTCCAAACCAGAATTCACCCCTCCACTTT CASRRGGPNQNSPLHF
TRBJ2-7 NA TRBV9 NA TGTGCCAGCAGCGTAGATGGGGGCCCCTCCTACGAGCAGTACTTC CASSVDGGPSYEQYF
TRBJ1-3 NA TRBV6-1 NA TGTGCCAGCAGAAAGGTCTCAGGTATAGACACCATATATTTT CASRKVSGIDTIYF
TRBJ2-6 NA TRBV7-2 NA TGTGCCAGCAGCTTACCGGCCTCTGGGGCCAACGTCCTGACTTTC CASSLPASGANVLTF
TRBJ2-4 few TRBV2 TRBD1 TGTGCCAGCAGTGATAAGGGGGCCGGCAAAAACATTCAGTACTTC CASSDKGAGKNIQYF
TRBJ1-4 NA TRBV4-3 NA TGCGCCAGCAGCCAACATGCGCTACCGGGTTCTAATGAAAAACTGTTTTTT CASSQHALPGSNEKLFF
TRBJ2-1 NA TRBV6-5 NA TGTGCCAGCAGTTACGGGCGGGGATACCGCAATGAGCAGTTCTTC CASSYGRGYRNEQFF
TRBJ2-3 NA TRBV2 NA TGTGCCAGCAGGTGGGACAGCACAGATACGCAGTATTTT CASRWDSTDTQYF
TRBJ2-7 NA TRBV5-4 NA TGTGCCAGCAGGGTCAGTAGTGACTCCTACGAGCAGTACTTC CASRVSSDSYEQYF
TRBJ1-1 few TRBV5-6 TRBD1 TGTGCCAGCAGCTTGGGAGAACAGGGGGCGGCGTTGCGCACTGAAGCTTTCTTT CASSLGEQGAALRTEAFF
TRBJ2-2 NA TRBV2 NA TGTGCCAGCAGGTGGTACACCGGGGAGCTGTTTTTT CASRWYTGELFF
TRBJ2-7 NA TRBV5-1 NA TGCGCCAGCAGGCCGACATCGAACTACGAGCAGTACTTC CASRPTSNYEQYF
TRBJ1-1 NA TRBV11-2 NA TGTGCCAGCAGCTTAGGTTGGCAAGGAAGCACTGAAGCTTTCTTT CASSLGWQGSTEAFF
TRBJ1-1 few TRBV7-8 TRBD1 TGTGCCAGCAGCACCTGGAGGACAGGGCTTGCTTTCTTT CASSTWRTGLAFF
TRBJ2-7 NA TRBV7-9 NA TGTGCCAGCAGCCCCATGGCGGCCAGCCTCGAGCAGTACTTC CASSPMAASLEQYF
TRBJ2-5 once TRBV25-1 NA TGTGCCAGCAGTGAAGAAGGGCTAAAGACCCAGTACTTC CASSEEGLKTQYF
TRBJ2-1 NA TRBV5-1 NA TGCGCCAGCAGCCCCCTCAGGGGAAATGAGCAGTTCTTC CASSPLRGNEQFF
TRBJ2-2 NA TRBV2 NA TGTGCCAGCAGTGATAGACGGATAGGAGGCGTCGACACCGGGGAGCTGTTTTTT CASSDRRIGGVDTGELFF
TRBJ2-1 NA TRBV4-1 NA TGCGCCAGCAGCCCCGTACCCAATGAGCAGTTCTTC CASSPVPNEQFF
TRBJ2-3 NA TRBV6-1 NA TGTGCCAGCAGTGATCCCACAAGGGGCTCAGATACGCAGTATTTT CASSDPTRGSDTQYF
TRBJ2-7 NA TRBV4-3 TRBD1 TGCGCCAGCAGCCAAGGACAGGGGGATGAGCAGTACTTC CASSQGQGDEQYF
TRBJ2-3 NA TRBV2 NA TGTGCCAGCAGCCGCTCACAGCGCACAGATACGCAGTATTTT CASSRSQRTDTQYF
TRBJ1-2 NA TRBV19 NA TGTGCCAGTAGCGCCGTCCAGGTCAACTATGGCTACACCTTC CASSAVQVNYGYTF
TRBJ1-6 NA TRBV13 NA TGTGCCAGCAGCTTTCTACAAAGGGGTTCACCCCTCCACTTT CASSFLQRGSPLHF
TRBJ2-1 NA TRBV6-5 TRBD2 TGTGCCAGCAGAGCGGGGCCAGGGTTGAACAATGAGCAGTTCTTC CASRAGPGLNNEQFF
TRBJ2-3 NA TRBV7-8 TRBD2 TGTGCCAGCAGCTCACGGACTAGCGGGAGGGGGGGCACAGATACGCAGTATTTT CASSSRTSGRGGTDTQYF
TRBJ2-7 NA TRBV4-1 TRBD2 TGCGCCAGCAGCCCATTTTACGGGGGGACCTACGAGCAGTACTTC CASSPFYGGTYEQYF
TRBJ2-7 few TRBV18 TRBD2 TGTGCCAGCTCAGAGTTAGCGGGGGGCCGCTACGAGCAGTACTTC CASSELAGGRYEQYF
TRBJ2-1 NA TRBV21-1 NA TGTGCCAGCAGCGCCCGACAGGGGGGCAACAATGAGCAGTTCTTC CASSARQGGNNEQFF
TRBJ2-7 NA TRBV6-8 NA TGTGCCAGCAGTTACCTAGGTTCGACGATACTGTACGAGCAGTACTTC CASSYLGSTILYEQYF
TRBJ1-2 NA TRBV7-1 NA TGTGCCAGCAGCTCCCAGGCGGGGACGGGCTACACCTTC CASSSQAGTGYTF
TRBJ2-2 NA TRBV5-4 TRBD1 TGTGCCAGCAGCATCCCCGGGACAGTGAACACCGGGGAGCTGTTTTTT CASSIPGTVNTGELFF
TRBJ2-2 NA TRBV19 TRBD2 TGTGCCAGTACCCCTGGACTAGCGGGGGACACCGGGGAGCTGTTTTTT CASTPGLAGDTGELFF
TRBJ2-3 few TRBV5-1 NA TGCGCCAGCAGCTTGGGCCGTAGCACAGATACGCAGTATTTT CASSLGRSTDTQYF
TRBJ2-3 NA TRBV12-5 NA TGTGCTAGTGGTACAGGATTAGAGGCAGATACGCAGTATTTT CASGTGLEADTQYF
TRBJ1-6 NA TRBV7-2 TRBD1 TGTGCCAGCAGTTACGGACAGGGAGACTCACCCCTCCACTTT CASSYGQGDSPLHF
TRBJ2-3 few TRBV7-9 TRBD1 TGTGCCAGCAGCTATCATCGGGACAGGGGTCATGTCGCAGATACGCAGTATTTT CASSYHRDRGHVADTQYF